This T cell receptor beta chain is drawn from a study of T cell repertoires in cytomegalovirus infection (dated by TCRdb to between 2018 and 2021). As for the study more broadly: Recently identified HLA-C-restricted CMV epitopes, whose presentation resists viral immunomodulation, were targeted by peptide stimulations together with well-studied HLA-B-restricted epitopes. Donor HLA type was relevant to the analysis, as public TCR beta signatures indicated carriage of CMV infection together with the matching HLA type.

According to the study, the label for this sample's treatment or condition signals: in vitro stimulation with specific CMV peptide epitopes to enrich CMV-specific T cells. Broad study findings and their caveats: In the ex vivo response, HLA-C-restricted CMV-specific TCR beta clonotypes were dominant, and in two of eight donors the single most frequent clonotype came from this HLA-C-restricted group. Carriers of CMV infection plus the relevant HLA type were discriminated by the cumulative frequency of public TCR beta family members in the study cohort and in an independent roughly 400-donor cohort.

Sequencing was performed on an Illumina HiSeq 1500. TCRdb itself trimmed the public reads at Q25 with fastp, ran MiXCR and retained productive beta chains. Rows are unified per CDR3 protein, each entry keeping the most common DNA and genes. The sample table records about 150,000 distinct CDR3 sequences; over 25% of these occur just once. The ten largest clones add up to roughly 50% of the sample. In the case of this clonotype: The antigen this receptor binds is unknown. No base quality information exists; no much larger clone differs at one position.

CDR1 is given as MNHNS and CDR2 as SASEGT, both from the germline V gene. The CDR3, cysteine through phenylalanine, is 15 amino acids long. The DNA shown is the 45-base CDR3, in frame from base 1. V is reduced by 3 bases and J by 1 base, leaving a spacing of 12 bases between them. This specimen consisted of CD8+ T cells from cultured PBMCs, obtained from culture after CMV antigen stimulation. This clonotype was obtained from a human donor in good health (CMV status not recorded). Some clones in this sample may be carry-over from other donors' samples. The chain is assembled from TRBV6-1 and TRBJ1-1, with no D gene named confidently. This receptor carries the CDR3 CASSDRAASNTEAFF. The base sequence is TGTGCCAGCAGTGATCGGGCGGCTTCGAACACTGAAGCTTTCTTT.